This T cell receptor beta chain was captured in a study of technical replicates of blood from a few donors. This clone has only one observation. Using immunoSEQ multiplex PCR, the repertoire was profiled, and TCRdb retains in-frame clones only, with some absent. This sample has 65,000 to 95,000 clones, with about 97% found just once. Germline CDR1 is GTSNPN and CDR2 is SVGIG (reference sequence). V was cut by 1 base and J by 1 base, with 8 bases left in between. The CDR3 totals 13 residues. The J gene is TRBJ2-7, the V gene TRBV30, with a tentative D call TRBD2 (6 bases). This clonotype originated in a human donor in good health. What was sequenced was T cells isolated from PBMCs. The CDR3 loop reads CAWSGGTSYEQYF. The CDR3 nucleotides are TGTGCCTGGAGTGGCGGGACGTCCTACGAGCAGTACTTC.